These 2 T cell receptor beta chains share one sample of origin, sequenced in a study of shared clonotypes between healthy human individuals. The assay was immunoSEQ multiplex PCR, and TCRdb's table has in-frame clones only and misses some. Among roughly 2,000,000 clones, less than 95% were seen once, and the ten largest hold roughly 1.2%. CD45RO-negative, CCR7-selected cells formed the naive CD8 fraction, which excluded terminally differentiated effector memory CD45RA+ cells. The specimen was naive CD8+ T cells sorted from blood. The receptors were gathered from a man younger than 30 in good health.

The rearrangement links TRBV4-1 to TRBJ2-5, with TRBD1 matching 10 bases. The CDR3 is made up of 15 amino acids. Trimming at V came to 4 bases and at J to 2 bases, leaving 4 bases not matched to a gene. Germline CDR1 is MGHRA and CDR2 is YSYEKL. The chain's CDR3 is CASSPDRGLQETQYF. CDR3 DNA sequence: TGCGCCAGCAGCCCCGACAGGGGGCTTCAAGAGACCCAGTACTTC.

Comment on this clone: Different DNA sequences within this sample yield the same CDR3. The chain has TRBV30 and TRBJ2-7; TRBD1 is a possible D gene (5 bases). The CDR3 sequence is 13 residues long. V was clipped by 0 bases and J by 2 bases, with 8 bases between them. The germline CDR1 and CDR2 sequences are GTSNPN and SVGIG (reference sequence). CDR3 loop: CAWSVGAAYEQYF. The CDR3 nucleotides are TGTGCCTGGAGTGTAGGGGCCGCCTACGAGCAGTACTTC.